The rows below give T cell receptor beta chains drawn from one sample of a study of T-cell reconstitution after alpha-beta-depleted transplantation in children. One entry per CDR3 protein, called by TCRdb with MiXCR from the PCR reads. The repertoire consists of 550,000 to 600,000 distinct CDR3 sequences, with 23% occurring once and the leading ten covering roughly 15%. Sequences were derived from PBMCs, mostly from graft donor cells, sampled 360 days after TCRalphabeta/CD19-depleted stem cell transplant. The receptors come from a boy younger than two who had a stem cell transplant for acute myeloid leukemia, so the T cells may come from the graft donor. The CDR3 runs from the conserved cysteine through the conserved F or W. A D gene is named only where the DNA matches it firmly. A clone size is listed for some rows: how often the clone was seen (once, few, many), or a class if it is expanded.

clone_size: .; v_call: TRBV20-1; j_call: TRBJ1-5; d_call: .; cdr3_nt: TGCAGTGCCCAATTACAGTACGGCCAGCCCCAGCATTTT; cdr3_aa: CSAQLQYGQPQHF
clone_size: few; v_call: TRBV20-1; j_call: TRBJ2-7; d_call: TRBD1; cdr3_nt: TGCAGTGCTATGGGACAGGGGGCAATAGGAGAGCAGTACTTC; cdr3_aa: CSAMGQGAIGEQYF
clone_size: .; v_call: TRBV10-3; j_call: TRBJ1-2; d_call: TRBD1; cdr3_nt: TGTGCCATCAGGATGACAGGGGGTGGCTACACCTTC; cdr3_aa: CAIRMTGGGYTF
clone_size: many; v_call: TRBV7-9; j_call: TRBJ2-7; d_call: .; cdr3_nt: TGTGCCAGCAGCAGGAACCGGGCCGTGGCGAACTTC; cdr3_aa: CASSRNRAVANF
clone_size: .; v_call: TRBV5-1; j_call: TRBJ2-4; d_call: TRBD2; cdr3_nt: TGCGCCAGCAGCTTGTATCGGACTAGGGCCAAAAACATTCAGTACTTC; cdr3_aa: CASSLYRTRAKNIQYF
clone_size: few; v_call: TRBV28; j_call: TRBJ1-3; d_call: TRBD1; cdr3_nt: TGTGCCAGCAGTCGCGCCCAGGGGGCTCATGGAAACACCATATATTTT; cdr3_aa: CASSRAQGAHGNTIYF
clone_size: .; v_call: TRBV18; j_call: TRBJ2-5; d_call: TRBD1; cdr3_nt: TGTGCCAGCTCACCAACTCCGGGACAGGCTGAAGAGACCCAGTACTTC; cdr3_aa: CASSPTPGQAEETQYF
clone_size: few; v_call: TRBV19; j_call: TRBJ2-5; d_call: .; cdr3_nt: TGTGCCAGTAGTATGGAAGGAGGCCAAGAGACCCAGTACTTC; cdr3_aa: CASSMEGGQETQYF
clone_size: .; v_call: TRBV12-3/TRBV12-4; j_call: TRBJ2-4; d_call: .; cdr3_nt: TGTGCCAGCAGTTTCGGGGGAATTCAGTACTTC; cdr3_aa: CASSFGGIQYF
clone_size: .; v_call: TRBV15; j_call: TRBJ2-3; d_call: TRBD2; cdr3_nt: TGTGCCACCGCCGGCGGGGGTGGGTCTGTCAGCACAGATACGCAGTATTTT; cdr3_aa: CATAGGGGSVSTDTQYF
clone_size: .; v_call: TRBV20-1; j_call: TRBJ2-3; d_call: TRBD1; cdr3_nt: TGCAGTGCAAACCGGGACAGGGCCTCAGATACGCAGTATTTT; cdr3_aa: CSANRDRASDTQYF
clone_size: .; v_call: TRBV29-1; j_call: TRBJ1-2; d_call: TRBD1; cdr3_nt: TGCAGCGTTGTGTCCCAGGGGGTTGAAGGCTACACCTTC; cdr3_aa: CSVVSQGVEGYTF
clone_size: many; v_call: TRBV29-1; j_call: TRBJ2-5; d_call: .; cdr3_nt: TGCAGCGTCAACGGACAGATCCAAGAGACCCAGTACTTC; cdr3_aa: CSVNGQIQETQYF
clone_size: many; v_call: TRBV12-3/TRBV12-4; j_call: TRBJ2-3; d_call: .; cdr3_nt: TGTGCCAGCATCCCCGGACCGGGGGTCCCACACACAGATACGCAGTATTTT; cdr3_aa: CASIPGPGVPHTDTQYF
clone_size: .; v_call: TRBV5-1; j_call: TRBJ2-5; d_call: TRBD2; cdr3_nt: TGCGCCAGCAGCTTGGTGCCGACTAGCGGGGAGACCCAGTACTTC; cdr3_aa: CASSLVPTSGETQYF
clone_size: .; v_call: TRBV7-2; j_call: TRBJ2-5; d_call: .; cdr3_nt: TGTGCCAGCAGTACTCTCCGGCGGTACCAAGAGACCCAGTACTTC; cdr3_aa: CASSTLRRYQETQYF
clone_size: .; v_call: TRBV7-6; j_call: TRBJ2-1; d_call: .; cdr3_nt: TGTGCCAGCAGCCCGCCTATGCGAGACCAGTTCTTC; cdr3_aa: CASSPPMRDQFF
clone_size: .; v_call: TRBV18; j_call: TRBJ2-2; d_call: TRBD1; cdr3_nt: TGTGCCAGCTCAAAGGACAGGACGAACACCGGGGAGCTGTTTTTT; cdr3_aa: CASSKDRTNTGELFF
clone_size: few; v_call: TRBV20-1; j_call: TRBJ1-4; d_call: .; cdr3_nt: TGCAGTGCTAGAGATGCGCGGTCAGAAAAACTGTTTTTT; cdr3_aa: CSARDARSEKLFF
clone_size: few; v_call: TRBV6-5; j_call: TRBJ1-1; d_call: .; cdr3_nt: TGTGCCAGCAGTTACTCGAAAGGCAGGGGAATGAACACTGAAGCTTTCTTT; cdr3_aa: CASSYSKGRGMNTEAFF
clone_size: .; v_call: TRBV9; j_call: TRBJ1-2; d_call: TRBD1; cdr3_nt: TGTGCCAGCAGCGCTTCAGGGGGCTATGGCTACACCTTC; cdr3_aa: CASSASGGYGYTF
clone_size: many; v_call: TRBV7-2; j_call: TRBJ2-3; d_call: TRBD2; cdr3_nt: TGTGCCAGCAGCCCGGGACTAGCGGGGTATACGCAGTATTTT; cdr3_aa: CASSPGLAGYTQYF
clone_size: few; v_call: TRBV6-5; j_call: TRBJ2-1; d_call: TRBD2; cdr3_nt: TGTGCCAGCAGTTACCGAGCGGGGGGGCTTTATGAGCAGTTCTTC; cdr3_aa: CASSYRAGGLYEQFF
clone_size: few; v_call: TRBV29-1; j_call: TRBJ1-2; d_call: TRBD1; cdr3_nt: TGCAGCGTTGAAAGGGCAGGGGGCCGAGATGGCTACACCTTC; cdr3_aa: CSVERAGGRDGYTF
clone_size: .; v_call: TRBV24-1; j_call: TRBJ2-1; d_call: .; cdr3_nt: TGTGCCACCAGTGACCCTGGGTCCTCCGGGGAGCAGTTCTTC; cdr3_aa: CATSDPGSSGEQFF
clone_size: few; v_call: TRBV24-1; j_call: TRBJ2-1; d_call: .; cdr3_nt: TGTGCCACCAGTGATTCCGGGAAAGCCTACAATGAGCAGTTCTTC; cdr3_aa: CATSDSGKAYNEQFF
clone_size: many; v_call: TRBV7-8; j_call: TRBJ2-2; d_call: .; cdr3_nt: TGTGCCACCCGGGACTGGAACACCGGGGAGCTGTTTTTT; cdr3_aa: CATRDWNTGELFF
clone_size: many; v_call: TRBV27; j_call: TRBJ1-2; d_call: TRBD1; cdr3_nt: TGTGCCAGCAGTCCGGACAGGGCGGGGGGCTATGGCTACACCTTC; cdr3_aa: CASSPDRAGGYGYTF
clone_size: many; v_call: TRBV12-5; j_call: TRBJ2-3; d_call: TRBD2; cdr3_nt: TGTGCTAGTGGTCCCCCGGGACTAGCGAGAGATACGCAGTATTTT; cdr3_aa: CASGPPGLARDTQYF
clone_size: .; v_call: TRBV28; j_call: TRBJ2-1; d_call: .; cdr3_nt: TGTGCCAGCAGCTCCAAGGGGGGACGTCAGTCCTACAATGAGCACTTCTTC; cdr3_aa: CASSSKGGRQSYNEHFF
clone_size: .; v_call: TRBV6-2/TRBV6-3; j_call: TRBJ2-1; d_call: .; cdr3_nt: TGTGCCAGCAGTTATTATGGGAGGTCCAATGAGCAGTTCTTC; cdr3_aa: CASSYYGRSNEQFF
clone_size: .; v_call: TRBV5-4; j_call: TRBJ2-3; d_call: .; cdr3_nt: TGTGCCAGCAGCTTGCAGCTAGATACGCAGTATTTT; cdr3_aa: CASSLQLDTQYF
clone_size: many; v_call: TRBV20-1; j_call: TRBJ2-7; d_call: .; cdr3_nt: TGCAGTGCTACCCCTGGGACTGGCTCCTACGAGCAGTACTTC; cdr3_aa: CSATPGTGSYEQYF
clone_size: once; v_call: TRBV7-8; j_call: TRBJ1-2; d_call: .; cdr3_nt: TGTGCCAGCAGCTTAGCGGTTACAACCCTCAACTATGGCTACACCTTC; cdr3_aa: CASSLAVTTLNYGYTF
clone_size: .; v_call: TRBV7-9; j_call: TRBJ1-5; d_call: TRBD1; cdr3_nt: TGTGCCAGCAGCGAGGGGACAGCGAATTATGAGCCCCAGCATTTT; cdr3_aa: CASSEGTANYEPQHF
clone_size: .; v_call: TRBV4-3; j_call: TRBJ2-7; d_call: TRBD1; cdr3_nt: TGCGCCAGCAGCCAAAACAGGGGAAGGCACGAGCAGTACTTC; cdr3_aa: CASSQNRGRHEQYF
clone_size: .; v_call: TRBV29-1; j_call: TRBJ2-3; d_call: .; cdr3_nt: TGCAGCGGGGGCTTCACTTGGAGGGAACGGGGGACAGATACGCAGTATTTT; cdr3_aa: CSGGFTWRERGTDTQYF
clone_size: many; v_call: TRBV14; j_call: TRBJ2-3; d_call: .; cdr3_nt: TGTGCCAGCAGCCACGGACACAAAGATACGCAGTATTTT; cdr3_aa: CASSHGHKDTQYF
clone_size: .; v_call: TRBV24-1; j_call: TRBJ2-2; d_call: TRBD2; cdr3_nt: TGTGCCACCAGGGAGGCGGGAGGCACCGGGGAGCTGTTTTTT; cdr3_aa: CATREAGGTGELFF
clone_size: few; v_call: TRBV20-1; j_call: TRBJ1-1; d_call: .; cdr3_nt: TGCAGTGCTAGACCTATTTTATTAGGCAGTTCCACTGAAGCTTTCTTT; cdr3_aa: CSARPILLGSSTEAFF
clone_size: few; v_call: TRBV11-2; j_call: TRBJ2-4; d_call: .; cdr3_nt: TGTGCCAGCAGCATCGCCGGAGGGCCCCCCATGGCCAAAAACATTCAGTACTTC; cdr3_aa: CASSIAGGPPMAKNIQYF
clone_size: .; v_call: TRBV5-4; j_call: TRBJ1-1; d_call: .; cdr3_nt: TGTGCCAGCAGCTTGGCTGGGTTGGTGGGGGACACTGAAGCTTTCTTT; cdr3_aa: CASSLAGLVGDTEAFF
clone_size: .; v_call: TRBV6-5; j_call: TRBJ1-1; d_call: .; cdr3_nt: TGTGCCAGCAGTTACTCCCCAGGGAGGGCTGAAGCTTTCTTT; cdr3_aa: CASSYSPGRAEAFF
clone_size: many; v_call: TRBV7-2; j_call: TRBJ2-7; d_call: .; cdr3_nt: TGTGCCAGCAGCCCAAGCTCCAGGAGGTACTACGAGCAGTACTTC; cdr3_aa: CASSPSSRRYYEQYF
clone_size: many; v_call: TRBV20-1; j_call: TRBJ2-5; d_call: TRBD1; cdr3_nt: TGCAGTGCTAGAGATCCCGCCGGGACAGGGTGGGAGACCCAGTACTTC; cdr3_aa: CSARDPAGTGWETQYF
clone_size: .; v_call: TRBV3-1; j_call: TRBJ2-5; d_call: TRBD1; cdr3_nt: TGTGCCAGCAGCCGACTTTATGGGACAGGGAGCCAAGAGACCCAGTACTTC; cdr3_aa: CASSRLYGTGSQETQYF
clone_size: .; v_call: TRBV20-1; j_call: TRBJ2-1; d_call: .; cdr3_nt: TGCAGTGCTAGCCGCAGGGTCTCCTACAATGAGCAGTTCTTC; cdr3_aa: CSASRRVSYNEQFF
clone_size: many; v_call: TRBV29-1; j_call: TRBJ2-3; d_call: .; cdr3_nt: TGCAGCGTTGTCGGGAAGCTCACAGATACGCAGTATTTT; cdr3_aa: CSVVGKLTDTQYF
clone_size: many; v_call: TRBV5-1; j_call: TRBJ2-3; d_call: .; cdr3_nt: TGCGCCAGCCAGGCGAGAAGGTCTACAGATACGCAGTATTTT; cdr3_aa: CASQARRSTDTQYF
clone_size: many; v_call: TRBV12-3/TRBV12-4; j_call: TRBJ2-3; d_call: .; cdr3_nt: TGTGCCAGCAGTTTAGTTCAGGGCACAGATACGCAGTATTTT; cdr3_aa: CASSLVQGTDTQYF
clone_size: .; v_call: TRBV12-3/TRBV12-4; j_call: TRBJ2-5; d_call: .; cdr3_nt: TGTGCCAGCAGTTTAGCGCTGATAGGAGGCGAGACCCAGTACTTC; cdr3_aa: CASSLALIGGETQYF
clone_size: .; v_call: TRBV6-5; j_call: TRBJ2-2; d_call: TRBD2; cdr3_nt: TGTGCCAGCAGTTACGAAGCGGGGAGGGACACCGGGGAGCTGTTTTTT; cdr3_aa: CASSYEAGRDTGELFF
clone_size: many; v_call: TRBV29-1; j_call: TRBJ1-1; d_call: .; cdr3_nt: TGCAGCGTTGTGAGAGGGGTCACTGAAGCTTTCTTT; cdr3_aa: CSVVRGVTEAFF
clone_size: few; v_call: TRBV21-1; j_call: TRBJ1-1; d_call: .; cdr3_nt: TGTGCCAGCAGCAAGCATGGGTGGACTGAAGCTTTCTTT; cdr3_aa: CASSKHGWTEAFF
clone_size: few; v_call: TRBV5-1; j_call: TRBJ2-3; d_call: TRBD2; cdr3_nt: TGCGCCAGCAGGTCCGGGACTAGCAGCACAGATACGCAGTATTTT; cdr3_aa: CASRSGTSSTDTQYF
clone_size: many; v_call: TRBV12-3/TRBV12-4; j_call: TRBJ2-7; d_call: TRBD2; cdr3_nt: TGTGCCAGCAGTTCGACAGTCCGGGGGGTCTACGAGCAGTACTTC; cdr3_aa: CASSSTVRGVYEQYF
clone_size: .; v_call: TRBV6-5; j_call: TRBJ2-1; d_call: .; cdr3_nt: TGTGCCAGCAGTTACGGTCAGACCGAGCAGTTCTTC; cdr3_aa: CASSYGQTEQFF
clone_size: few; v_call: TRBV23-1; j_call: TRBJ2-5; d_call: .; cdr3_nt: TGCGCCAGCAGTCAAGTCCATCCGGAGACCCAGTACTTC; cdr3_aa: CASSQVHPETQYF
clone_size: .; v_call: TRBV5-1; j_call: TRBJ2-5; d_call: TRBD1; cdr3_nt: TGCGCCAGCAGATGGGACAGGGTAGAGACCCAGTACTTC; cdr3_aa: CASRWDRVETQYF
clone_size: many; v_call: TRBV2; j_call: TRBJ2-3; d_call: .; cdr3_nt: TGTGCCAGCATGAGGACCCGAGATACGCAGTATTTT; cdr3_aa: CASMRTRDTQYF